A single sample is the source of the 26 T cell receptor beta chains below, sequenced in a study of cytomegalovirus exposure and HLA in healthy donors. Researchers ran the PCR with 60 Vbeta and 13 Jbeta primers. The assay was immunoSEQ multiplex PCR, and TCRdb's table has in-frame clones only and misses some. The sample gives about 120,000 clones, 76% of which show up once; 9% to 15% is in the top ten. Source material: PBMCs. The receptors shown here come from a woman between 35 and 50 years old in good health and CMV-seropositive.

This clone has a single count. V and J are TRBV5-1 and TRBJ1-2; 8 bases are a match to TRBD1. Germline-derived CDR1 and CDR2 are SGHRS and YFSETQ. J gave up 8 bases and V 1 base, and 13 bases lay outside the gene matches. The CDR3 runs 16 residues. The CDR3 spells CASSLRAGGFDSGYTF. The CDR3 DNA follows: TGCGCCAGCAGCTTGAGGGCAGGGGGCTTCGACTCCGGCTACACCTTC.

The chain is built from TRBV19 and TRBJ1-5, with 8 bases aligning to TRBD1. Losses at the gene ends were 7 bases for V and 7 bases for J; bases not matched to a gene: 9. The CDR3 contains 14 residues. Germline lookup yields CDR1 LNHDA and CDR2 SQIVND (reference sequence). The CDR3, as DNA: TGTGCCAGTACTCCGACAGGGGTTAGCCAGCCCCAGCATTTT. It is translated as CASTPTGVSQPQHF. The whole variable domain, remainder taken from reference TRBV19 and TRBJ1-5, is DGGITQSPKYLFRKEGQNVTLSCEQNLNHDAMYWYRQDPGQGLRLIYYSQIVNDFQKGDIAEGYSVSREKKESFPLTVTSAQKNPTAFYLCASTPTGVSQPQHFGDGTRLSIL.

The chain has TRBV18 and TRBJ1-1; TRBD1 aligns across 9 bases. V lost 5 bases to trimming and J lost 1 base; unmatched junction nucleotides: 5. The CDR3 is 15 amino acids. Germline CDR1 reads KGHSH; CDR2 reads LQKENI. The CDR3 DNA is TGTGCCAGCTCATCACGGACAGGGGAGAACACTGAAGCTTTCTTT. Its translation is CASSSRTGENTEAFF.

The chain employs TRBV23-1 and TRBJ1-4; 7 bases fit TRBD1. TRBV23-1 is designated an ORF whose function remains uncertain. This CDR3 contains 13 residues. V shed 10 bases and J 8 bases; nucleotides not matched to a gene: 10. The CDR3, as DNA: TGCGCCACCACACGACAGGGTTGCGAAAAACTGTTTTTT. This translates into CATTRQGCEKLFF.

The rearrangement uses TRBV14 and TRBJ1-2; 10 bases map to TRBD1. The V segment lost 1 base and the J segment 7 bases; nucleotides outside the gene matches: 6. Germline lookup yields CDR1 SGHDN and CDR2 FVKESK. CDR3 length equals 15 residues. The CDR3, as DNA: TGTGCCAGCAGCCAAGGTGCGGACAGGGGGTTTGGCTACACCTTC. Amino acid sequence: CASSQGADRGFGYTF.

The chain couples TRBV14 to TRBJ1-1; D is possibly TRBD1 (5 bases). CDR3 length equals 15 residues. V was shortened by 1 base and J by 4 bases, with 13 bases between the two germline ends. CDR1 and CDR2 from the germline V gene are SGHDN and FVKESK. The CDR3 reads CASSQVGQGFTEAFF. The CDR3 nucleotides read TGTGCCAGCAGCCAAGTAGGGCAGGGTTTCACTGAAGCTTTCTTT.

V and J are TRBV2 and TRBJ1-3; 7 bases agree with TRBD1. This CDR3 has 16 residues. In germline, CDR1 is SNHLY, CDR2 FYNNEI. V dropped 6 bases and J dropped 1; count of bases not matched to a gene: 9. CDR3 loop: CASSYTGAISGNTIYF. The CDR3 DNA reads TGTGCCAGCAGCTATACAGGGGCTATTTCTGGAAACACCATATATTTT.

The rearrangement links TRBV5-6 to TRBJ1-3; no firm D call. CDR1 is SGHDT and CDR2 is YYEEEE in the germline V gene. The CDR3 contains 15 residues. The germline V and J ends were trimmed by 1 base and 6 bases, with 14 bases remaining between them. The CDR3 bases are TGTGCCAGCAGCTTGACCCAGACTCTGGAAAACACCATATATTTT. Translation gives CASSLTQTLENTIYF.

The chain links TRBV30 to TRBJ2-7; possibly TRBD2 for D (6 bases). Trimming cost V 1 base and J 5 bases, with 9 bases left between them. There are 12 residues in the CDR3. Per germline, CDR1 GTSNPN and CDR2 SVGIG (reference sequence). The CDR3 spells CAWSGGGHEQYF. In DNA form, the CDR3 reads TGTGCCTGGAGTGGAGGAGGGCACGAGCAGTACTTC.

The count of this clone is one. This chain joins TRBV29-1 and TRBJ2-7; 8 bases line up with TRBD1. Germline V gene lookup returns CDR1 SQVTM and CDR2 ANQGSEA. V was clipped by 6 bases and J by 4 bases; unmatched bases: 11. The CDR3 runs 14 residues. The CDR3 protein is CSVSRGTGKYEQYF. CDR3 sequence (DNA): TGCAGCGTGTCCCGCGGGACAGGAAAATACGAGCAGTACTTC.

The chain employs TRBV7-8 and TRBJ1-1, with D possibly being TRBD1 (5 bases). This CDR3 is built from 16 residues. Germline assignment: CDR1 SGHVS and CDR2 FQNEAQ. V lost 3 bases to trimming and J lost 4 bases, with 18 bases between them. The CDR3 spells CASSLERTGGSTEAFF. DNA for the CDR3: TGTGCCAGCAGCTTGGAACGTACCGGGGGTAGCACTGAAGCTTTCTTT.

This rearrangement joins TRBV15 to TRBJ2-2; 9 bases map to TRBD1. CDR1 and CDR2 (germline): LNHNV, YYDKDF (reference sequence). Trimming removed 5 bases from V and 7 bases from J; junction bases left unmatched: 14. This CDR3 contains 17 residues. The CDR3 here is CATSPQVGDRVNGELFF. The DNA for the CDR3 is TGTGCCACCAGCCCCCAGGTGGGGGACAGGGTAAACGGGGAGCTGTTTTTT.

The chain combines TRBV5-4 with TRBJ2-1; tentative D call: TRBD1 (6 bases). The CDR3 contains 16 residues. The V end was cut by 4 bases, the J end by 0 bases, with 14 bases between. Looked up from germline, CDR1 is SGHNT and CDR2 is YYREEE (reference sequence). The CDR3 sequence: CASSPRQAHSYNEQFF. CDR3 bases: TGTGCCAGCAGCCCGCGACAGGCCCACTCCTACAATGAGCAGTTCTTC.

The chain is built from TRBV4-1 and TRBJ2-2; TRBD2 matches at 7 bases. V shed 4 bases and J 4 bases; nucleotides not matched to a gene: 3. CDR1 is MGHRA and CDR2 is YSYEKL in the germline V gene. The CDR3 totals 14 residues. The CDR3 coding sequence is TGCGCCAGCAGCCTTCGACTAGCCACCGGGGAGCTGTTTTTT. This codes for CASSLRLATGELFF.

This clone was detected only once. At one of its ends the junction is not consistent with the germline gene, which may arise from a read error. The V and J genes are TRBV7-9 and TRBJ2-5, with TRBD2 matching over 7 bases. The CDR3 runs to 15 residues. Germline assignment: CDR1 SEHNR and CDR2 FQNEAQ (reference sequence). CDR3 sequence reads: CASSTGGLMGETQHF. The DNA for the CDR3 is TGTGCCAGCAGTACTGGGGGACTAATGGGAGAGACCCAGCACTTC.

This chain joins TRBV5-6 and TRBJ2-7, with TRBD1 matching over 9 bases. Per germline, CDR1 SGHDT and CDR2 YYEEEE. The CDR3 spans 14 residues. V lost 2 bases, J lost 3 bases, and 3 bases stayed unmatched. The DNA of the CDR3 is TGTGCCAGCAGCTTCGGACAGGGGCGCTACGAGCAGTACTTC. This encodes CASSFGQGRYEQYF.

This clone was seen just once. The V and J genes are TRBV5-1 and TRBJ2-7; 11 nucleotides align to TRBD2. The CDR3 totals 15 residues. V dropped 5 bases and J dropped 3; count of bases not matched to a gene: 7. CDR1 is SGHRS, CDR2 YFSETQ, per germline. CDR3: CASSSALAGVYEQYF. The CDR3, as DNA: TGCGCCAGCAGTTCAGCACTAGCGGGAGTCTACGAGCAGTACTTC.

The chain joins TRBV14 to TRBJ1-6; the D is unclear. Trimming took off 3 bases at V and 9 bases at J, with 18 bases between the two ends. CDR1 SGHDN and CDR2 FVKESK come from the germline V gene. The CDR3 consists of 16 residues. The CDR3 sequence is CASSHIRPRGGSPLHF. The CDR3 nucleotides are TGTGCCAGCAGCCATATTCGGCCTCGGGGTGGTTCACCCCTCCACTTT.

The chain uses TRBV5-6 and TRBJ2-2, with 8 bases matching TRBD1. CDR3 length equals 16 residues. The V segment lost 5 bases and the J segment 6 bases; nucleotides outside the gene matches: 12. Germline V gives CDR1 SGHDT, CDR2 YYEEEE. The CDR3: CASSQQGAGTAGELFF. As DNA, the CDR3 is TGTGCCAGCAGTCAGCAGGGGGCGGGAACGGCCGGGGAGCTGTTTTTT.

The V call is TRBV6-6, the J call TRBJ1-1, with 7 bases fitting TRBD1. The CDR3 extends over 16 amino acids. The germline CDR1 and CDR2 sequences are MNHNY and SVGAGI (reference sequence). Trimming took 7 bases from V and 3 from J; bases not matched to a gene: 14. The CDR3 spells CASILKQGRSYTEAFF. As DNA, the CDR3 is TGTGCCAGCATCCTGAAACAGGGGCGCTCATACACTGAAGCTTTCTTT.

This rearrangement joins TRBV5-4 to TRBJ1-3; D call uncertain. V was trimmed by 0 bases and J by 0 bases, leaving 13 bases between them. There are 17 residues in the CDR3. In germline, CDR1 is SGHNT, CDR2 YYREEE (reference sequence). The CDR3 protein is CASSLGRGMNSGNTIYF. The CDR3 DNA follows: TGTGCCAGCAGCTTGGGCCGGGGAATGAACTCTGGAAACACCATATATTTT.

This rearrangement joins TRBV5-1 to TRBJ1-4, with D uncertain. CDR3 size: 13 residues. The V end was cut by 0 bases, the J end by 5 bases, with 5 bases between. Germline V gives CDR1 SGHRS, CDR2 YFSETQ. CDR3 DNA: TGCGCCAGCAGCTTGGGCGGAAATGAAAAACTGTTTTTT. Translating it yields CASSLGGNEKLFF.

This chain uses TRBV14 with TRBJ1-1; D call uncertain. This CDR3 is 15 amino acids long. V was cut by 2 bases and J by 5 bases, with 15 bases left in between. The germline gives CDR1 SGHDN, CDR2 FVKESK. Here the CDR3 reads CASSQPRSGGTEAFF. The CDR3 DNA reads as TGTGCCAGCAGCCAACCACGCTCGGGAGGTACTGAAGCTTTCTTT. Using reference TRBV14 and TRBJ1-1 for the parts outside the CDR3, the full variable domain is EAGVTQFPSHSVIEKGQTVTLRCDPISGHDNLYWYRRVMGKEIKFLLHFVKESKQDESGMPNNRFLAERTGGTYSTLKVQPAELEDSGVYFCASSQPRSGGTEAFFGQGTRLTVV.

The rearrangement joins TRBV9 to TRBJ1-5; the D gene is possibly TRBD1 (5 bases). Trimming removed 0 bases at V and 4 bases at J, with 8 bases between. CDR3 size: 14 residues. CDR1 is SGDLS and CDR2 is YYNGEE in the germline V gene. Here the CDR3 reads CASSVEGENQPQHF. The DNA of the CDR3 is TGTGCCAGCAGCGTAGAAGGGGAAAATCAGCCCCAGCATTTT.

The CDR3 reads CAISDLQGGETQYF. DNA for the CDR3: TGTGCCATCAGTGATTTACAGGGGGGGGAGACCCAGTACTTC. The V and J genes are TRBV10-3 and TRBJ2-5; perhaps TRBD1 as D (8 bases). CDR1 and CDR2 (germline): ENHRY, SYGVKD. Trimming pared 3 bases from V and 5 bases from J, leaving 13 bases between. The CDR3 length is 14 residues.

The genes are TRBV6-5 and TRBJ1-2; D perhaps matches TRBD1 (5 bases). The V and J ends lost 7 bases and 1 base respectively, with 13 bases between them. The CDR3 extends over 14 amino acids. CDR1 is MNHEY, CDR2 SVGAGI, per germline. CDR3 region: CASTTLQGNYGYTF. The CDR3 bases are TGTGCCAGCACCACCCTCCAGGGTAACTATGGCTACACCTTC.